These 24 T cell receptor beta chains were all obtained from the same sample, sequenced in a study of cytomegalovirus exposure and HLA in healthy donors. PCR primers comprised 60 Vbeta and 13 Jbeta primers. The repertoire was sequenced with immunoSEQ multiplex PCR; TCRdb's copy has only in-frame clones and lacks some. This sample's table reports 150,000 to 200,000 clones. The sample comprised PBMCs. These receptors originate from a man aged 25 to 45 in good health and CMV-seronegative.

The V and J genes are TRBV7-2 and TRBJ1-5, with D maybe TRBD1 (5 bases). Germline CDR1 reads SGHTA; CDR2 reads FQGNSA. The CDR3 is 13 amino acids. V lost 0 bases and J lost 11, with 11 bases in between. CDR3: CASSLAITGAQHF. The CDR3 DNA sequence: TGTGCCAGCAGCTTAGCCATTACGGGGGCCCAGCATTTT.

V gene TRBV5-1 combines with J gene TRBJ1-1; D unresolved. V shed 0 bases and J shed 1 base, with 7 bases lying between them. The CDR3 totals 14 residues. Germline assignment: CDR1 SGHRS and CDR2 YFSETQ. CDR3: CASSLATANTEAFF. The CDR3 region has the DNA TGCGCCAGCAGCTTGGCCACAGCGAACACTGAAGCTTTCTTT.

CDR3 sequence reads: CASSVAAGPAYEQYF. The DNA for the CDR3 is TGTGCCAGCAGCGTAGCAGCGGGACCAGCCTACGAGCAGTACTTC. This rearrangement joins TRBV9 to TRBJ2-7; 7 bases line up with TRBD2. V was clipped by 0 bases and J by 2 bases; unmatched bases: 5. Germline V CDR1 and CDR2: SGDLS, YYNGEE. The CDR3 runs 15 residues.

The V and J genes are TRBV14 and TRBJ1-1, with 7 bases aligning to TRBD1. The J segment lost 0 bases and the V segment lost 4 bases, leaving 8 bases of the junction unmatched. Germline CDR1 reads SGHDN; CDR2 reads FVKESK. The CDR3 totals 16 residues. CDR3 coding DNA: TGTGCCAGCAGCCCCAGACAGGGCACCATGAACACTGAAGCTTTCTTT. Its translation is CASSPRQGTMNTEAFF.

This chain connects TRBV7-3 to TRBJ2-1, with 11 bases lining up with TRBD2. The CDR3 length is 15 residues. Unmatched junction bases numbered 4, after V lost 5 bases and J lost 4 bases. CDR1 is SGHTA and CDR2 is FQGTGA in the germline V gene. Here the CDR3 reads CASSPLAGGYNEQFF. The DNA of the CDR3 is TGTGCCAGCAGCCCGCTAGCGGGAGGTTACAATGAGCAGTTCTTC.

The chain carries TRBV5-4 and TRBJ1-1; 8 bases are shared with TRBD1. V dropped 4 bases and J dropped 2; count of bases not matched to a gene: 4. The CDR3 is 14 residues long. Germline CDR1 SGHNT, CDR2 YYREEE (reference sequence). This chain's CDR3 is CASSRGQVNTEAFF. The CDR3 bases are TGTGCCAGCAGCCGGGGACAGGTTAACACTGAAGCTTTCTTT. Full variable domain (missing parts from reference TRBV5-4 and TRBJ1-1): ETGVTQSPTHLIKTRGQQVTLRCSSQSGHNTVSWYQQALGQGPQFIFQYYREEENGRGNFPPRFSGLQFPNYSSELNVNALELDDSALYLCASSRGQVNTEAFFGQGTRLTVV.

The chain uses TRBV2 and TRBJ1-5, with D perhaps TRBD1 (5 bases). The CDR3 length is 15 residues. Germline V gene lookup returns CDR1 SNHLY and CDR2 FYNNEI. Trimming took 4 bases from V and 2 from J, leaving 12 bases between them. DNA of the CDR3: TGTGCCAGCAGTGGCGGAGGGGATCGCAATCAGCCCCAGCATTTT. Translating gives CASSGGGDRNQPQHF.

The chain combines TRBV5-4 with TRBJ2-1; 12 positions match TRBD2. This CDR3 spans 18 amino acids. With V trimmed by 4 bases and J by 5 bases, 13 bases remained unmatched. Germline CDR1 reads SGHNT; CDR2 reads YYREEE (reference sequence). The CDR3 region is CASSQTSGSLPYNNEQFF. In DNA, the CDR3 is TGTGCCAGCAGCCAGACTAGCGGGAGTCTCCCCTACAACAATGAGCAGTTCTTC.

The rearrangement joins TRBV19 to TRBJ1-5; weak D call: TRBD1 (6 bases). The CDR3 totals 17 residues. Deletions cut 6 bases from V and 0 bases from J, with 18 bases between. Germline values: CDR1 LNHDA, CDR2 SQIVND (reference sequence). The CDR3 DNA is TGTGCCAGTAGGTTCAGGGGAGAAAGATATAGCAATCAGCCCCAGCATTTT. This encodes CASRFRGERYSNQPQHF.

The chain joins TRBV5-8 to TRBJ1-2; D not resolved. The V end lost 0 bases, the J end lost 2 bases, and 8 bases lay between the germline ends. Germline V gene data show CDR1 as SGHTS and CDR2 as YDEGEE. CDR3 length equals 14 residues. The CDR3 nucleotides read TGTGCCAGCAGCTTGGGGCGGAAGAACTATGGCTACACCTTC. Protein product: CASSLGRKNYGYTF.

This CDR3 reads CASSPLAGVLTYEQYF. In nucleotides, the CDR3 is TGTGCCAGCAGCCCATTAGCGGGAGTCCTGACCTACGAGCAGTACTTC. This chain uses TRBV7-8 with TRBJ2-7; 9 bases map to TRBD2. V trimming: 5 bases; J trimming: 2 bases; junction bases outside the gene matches: 10. Per the germline V gene, CDR1 is SGHVS and CDR2 is FQNEAQ. The CDR3 is 16 residues long.

The genes are TRBV2 and TRBJ1-5; no definite D call. V lost 2 bases, J lost 10 bases, and 12 bases lay in between. This CDR3 region has 13 residues. CDR1 is SNHLY and CDR2 is FYNNEI in the germline V gene. The CDR3: CASSEFRLNPQHF. The CDR3 bases are TGTGCCAGCAGTGAATTTAGATTAAACCCCCAGCATTTT. The variable domain in full, completed from reference TRBV2 and TRBJ1-5, reads EPEVTQTPSHQVTQMGQEVILRCVPISNHLYFYWYRQILGQKVEFLVSFYNNEISEKSEIFDDQFSVERPDGSNFTLKIRSTKLEDSAMYFCASSEFRLNPQHFGDGTRLSIL.

The V gene is TRBV29-1, the J gene TRBJ2-1; TRBD2 might be the D (6 bases). CDR1 and CDR2 (germline): SQVTM, ANQGSEA. This CDR3 contains 14 residues. Trimming took 4 bases from V and 1 from J, leaving 11 bases between them. The DNA of the CDR3 is TGCAGCGTTGCCGGGAGTAGGTCCTACAATGAGCAGTTCTTC. Encoded protein: CSVAGSRSYNEQFF.

This rearrangement joins TRBV11-2 to TRBJ2-7, with 9 bases matching TRBD1. This CDR3 has 17 amino acids. Germline V gene lookup returns CDR1 SGHAT and CDR2 FQNNGV. V trimming: 2 bases; J trimming: 3 bases; junction bases outside the gene matches: 11. DNA for the CDR3: TGTGCCAGCAGCTTAAGCCCCGGACAGGGGACGGTCTACGAGCAGTACTTC. This sequence encodes CASSLSPGQGTVYEQYF.

V usage is TRBV19 and J usage is TRBJ1-3; D call uncertain. The CDR3 runs 16 residues. Trimming pared 1 base from V and 0 bases from J, leaving 10 bases between. Germline V CDR1 and CDR2: LNHDA, SQIVND (reference sequence). The CDR3 bases are TGTGCCAGTAGTATAGTAGGAGAACCCTCTGGAAACACCATATATTTT. This codes for CASSIVGEPSGNTIYF.

This chain joins TRBV27 and TRBJ1-6, with 9 bases fitting TRBD1. Trimming took 5 bases from V and 5 from J; bases not matched to a gene: 4. There are 15 residues in the CDR3. Germline V lookup: CDR1 MNHEY, CDR2 SMNVEV (reference sequence). The CDR3 bases are TGTGCCAGCAGTGAGAACAGGGGGCATAATTCACCCCTCCACTTT. This sequence encodes CASSENRGHNSPLHF.

The chain combines TRBV5-1 with TRBJ2-1, with D possibly matching TRBD2 (5 bases). Per germline, CDR1 SGHRS and CDR2 YFSETQ. Trimming took 0 bases from V and 8 from J, leaving 15 bases between them. The CDR3 covers 15 residues. CDR3 loop: CASSLGLRAMDEQFF. In nucleotides, the CDR3 is TGCGCCAGCAGCTTGGGACTACGGGCTATGGATGAGCAGTTCTTC. Complete variable domain (other parts from reference TRBV5-1 and TRBJ2-1): KAGVTQTPRYLIKTRGQQVTLSCSPISGHRSVSWYQQTPGQGLQFLFEYFSETQRNKGNFPGRFSGRQFSNSRSEMNVSTLELGDSALYLCASSLGLRAMDEQFFGPGTRLTVL.

The chain is built from TRBV6-5 and TRBJ1-2; TRBD1 is a possible D gene (5 bases). Trimming took off 6 bases at V and 4 bases at J, with 18 bases between the two ends. The germline CDR1 and CDR2 sequences are MNHEY and SVGAGI. The CDR3 contains 15 residues. Here the CDR3 DNA reads TGTGCCAGCAGACCGACCCAGACAGAGGTCTATGGCTACACCTTC. It codes for CASRPTQTEVYGYTF.

The chain is built from TRBV18 and TRBJ2-1; TRBD1 matches at 11 bases. Per germline, CDR1 KGHSH and CDR2 LQKENI. This CDR3 is built from 12 residues. The J segment lost 14 bases and the V segment lost 3 bases, leaving 3 bases of the junction unmatched. CDR3 nucleotide sequence: TGTGCCAGCTCACCCCGGGGACAGGGGGAGTTCTTC. It encodes CASSPRGQGEFF.

The chain has TRBV4-1 and TRBJ2-5; the D gene is possibly TRBD1 (5 bases). Looked up from germline, CDR1 is MGHRA and CDR2 is YSYEKL. The CDR3 sequence is 14 residues long. The germline V and J ends were trimmed by 4 bases and 1 base, with 10 bases remaining between them. The CDR3 sequence: CASSPKGPQETQYF. The CDR3 DNA reads TGCGCCAGCAGCCCCAAGGGGCCCCAAGAGACCCAGTACTTC.

The chain uses TRBV14 and TRBJ2-3; 12 bases fit TRBD1. Germline CDR1 reads SGHDN; CDR2 reads FVKESK. There are 15 residues in the CDR3. With V trimmed by 5 bases and J by 5 bases, 5 bases remained unmatched. CDR3 sequence: CASSMGQGAQDTQYF. The CDR3, as DNA: TGTGCCAGCAGCATGGGACAGGGGGCCCAAGATACGCAGTATTTT.

The V call is TRBV6-6, the J call TRBJ2-7, with 11 bases fitting TRBD1. CDR3 size: 16 residues. Germline CDR1 and CDR2: MNHNY and SVGAGI (reference sequence). After removal of 2 bases from V and 6 bases from J, the junction contained 9 bases not matched to a gene. The DNA of the CDR3 is TGTGCCAGCAGTTACGGGTTGGGGACAGGGGGTGGCGAGCAGTACTTC. The encoded protein is CASSYGLGTGGGEQYF.

The chain couples TRBV7-9 to TRBJ2-1; D call uncertain. CDR1 is SEHNR, CDR2 FQNEAQ, per germline (reference sequence). Deletions cut 1 base from V and 5 bases from J, with 24 bases between. The CDR3 spans 19 residues. CDR3 region: CASSLGPLGEAAHNNEQFF. The CDR3 DNA reads TGTGCCAGCAGCTTAGGACCCCTAGGAGAGGCGGCCCATAACAATGAGCAGTTCTTC.

V is TRBV15 and J is TRBJ2-3; perhaps TRBD2 as D (5 bases). CDR3 length: 12 amino acids. Germline assignment: CDR1 LNHNV and CDR2 YYDKDF (reference sequence). The V and J ends lost 8 bases and 5 bases respectively, with 11 bases between them. CDR3 sequence reads: CATGKLGDTQYF. For the CDR3, the DNA is TGTGCCACCGGGAAACTAGGAGATACGCAGTATTTT.